One TCR beta chain is described in this entry. Its antigen is still unknown. The sample comes from a study of Ad26.COV2.S vaccination and SARS-CoV-2 variants. Study-wide points: Breadth measured for non-spike TCRs was similar across vaccine and placebo recipients. TCR breadth and depth analyses may have underestimated total T cell responses.

Profiled with immunoSEQ multiplex PCR; TCRdb holds only in-frame clones, not every one. The data show about 410,000 clones, with approximately 91% seen just once and about 1.9% held by the top ten. Germline values: CDR1 LGHNA, CDR2 YSLEER. J was trimmed by 5 bases and V by 0 bases; bases with no gene match: 4. The CDR3 has 16 residues. This sample's treatment: about 20 received Ad26.COV2.S at low or high dose, single or two shots; about five received placebo; per-sample allocation not given. The investigators took samples on day 63 after the first vaccine or placebo injection. The sequences come from peripheral blood, collected in a trial of Ad26.COV2.S vaccine versus placebo. This TCR was recovered from a person aged 18-60 years who received the Ad26.COV2.S COVID-19 vaccine or a placebo. J is TRBJ2-7 and V is TRBV4-3; 13 bases are shared with TRBD2. The CDR3 loop is CASSQEVGTSGNEQYF. The CDR3 DNA reads as TGCGCCAGCAGCCAAGAGGTGGGGACTAGCGGGAACGAGCAGTACTTC.